Shown below are 18 T cell receptor beta chains from a single sample sequenced in a study of human T cells and chemical hapten exposure. Via MiXCR, TCRdb re-called the RACE reads, giving one row per CDR3 protein. Of about 140,000 distinct CDR3 sequences listed, approximately 12% are singletons. Time point meaning: patch test 2, 6 weeks after DPC sensitization. Treatment here: therapeutic diphenylcyclopropenone sensitization with weekly scalp DPC. The material sequenced was whole blood, taken in connection with sensitization to the hapten diphenylcyclopropenone (DPC). These receptors were taken from a woman aged 50 to 60 with alopecia areata. Some clones in this sample may be carry-over from other donors' samples.

There are many counts of this clonotype. The V gene is TRBV18, the J gene TRBJ1-6; D ambiguous. Germline values: CDR1 KGHSH, CDR2 LQKENI. Trimming took off 1 base at V and 8 bases at J, with 15 bases between the two ends. The CDR3 length is 16 residues. DNA for the CDR3: TGTGCCAGCTCACCACGGCGGAGATTAGGCTATTCACCCCTCCACTTT. As protein: CASSPRRRLGYSPLHF.

This clonotype was recorded many times. One junction end disagrees with the germline gene, perhaps due to a read error. CDR3 bases: TGTGCCAGCAGTTTTAGGGCTAGCGGGAGGATCTACGATGAGCAGTTCTTC. As protein: CASSFRASGRIYDEQFF. V is TRBV28 and J is TRBJ2-1; 11 bases fit TRBD2. Per the germline V gene, CDR1 is MDHEN and CDR2 is SYDVKM. The CDR3 contains 17 residues.

This clonotype showed up just a few times. The rearrangement uses TRBV5-1 and TRBJ2-2, with D unresolved. CDR3 length equals 14 residues. Germline lookup yields CDR1 SGHRS and CDR2 YFSETQ. V gave up 4 bases and J gave up 3 bases, with 10 bases separating them. CDR3: CASSQNGYTGELFF. As DNA, the CDR3 is TGCGCCAGCAGCCAAAACGGATACACCGGGGAGCTGTTTTTT.

This chain uses TRBV11-2 with TRBJ2-5, with no clear D. The CDR3 is made up of 12 amino acids. Trimming removed 0 bases from V and 6 bases from J, with 5 bases in between. Germline V gene sequence: CDR1 SGHAT, CDR2 FQNNGV. The CDR3 spells CASSLDQQTQYF. Written as DNA, the CDR3 is TGTGCCAGCAGCTTAGATCAGCAGACCCAGTACTTC.

This clonotype has more than one count but fewer than ten. The chain carries TRBV20-1 and TRBJ1-5; weak D call: TRBD1 (5 bases). CDR1 DFQATT and CDR2 SNEGSKA come from the germline V gene (reference sequence). V lost 7 bases, J lost 4 bases, and 14 bases lay in between. CDR3 length: 13 amino acids. CDR3 residues: CSGRVEGNQPQHF. DNA for the CDR3: TGCAGTGGCAGGGTGGAAGGAAATCAGCCCCAGCATTTT.

This clonotype was recorded a few times. The V gene is TRBV5-6, the J gene TRBJ2-3, with 8 bases fitting TRBD1. CDR1 is SGHDT and CDR2 is YYEEEE in the germline V gene. Losses at the gene ends were 4 bases for V and 6 bases for J; bases not matched to a gene: 10. This CDR3 is 15 amino acids long. CDR3 protein: CASSRRTGTEDTQYF. The DNA of the CDR3 is TGTGCCAGCAGCAGAAGGACAGGGACGGAGGATACGCAGTATTTT. The full variable domain, its missing parts supplied by reference TRBV5-6 and TRBJ2-3, is DAGVTQSPTHLIKTRGQQVTLRCSPKSGHDTVSWYQQALGQGPQFIFQYYEEEERQRGNFPDRFSGHQFPNYSSELNVNALLLGDSALYLCASSRRTGTEDTQYFGPGTRLTVL.

This clonotype came up a few times. The genes are TRBV6-6 and TRBJ1-4, with D perhaps TRBD1 (6 bases). This CDR3 is built from 14 residues. V was shortened by 6 bases and J by 8 bases, with 16 bases between the two germline ends. CDR1 MNHNY and CDR2 SVGAGI come from the germline V gene (reference sequence). The CDR3 reads CASSLRGYFEKLFF. Here the CDR3 DNA reads TGTGCCAGCAGCCTCAGGGGCTACTTCGAAAAACTGTTTTTT.

This clonotype was counted many times. The chain employs TRBV6-2 or TRBV6-3 and TRBJ1-1; D remains unclear. Trimming shortened V by 6 bases and J by 1 base, and 15 bases separated the two germline ends. CDR1 is MNHEY, CDR2 SVGEGT, per germline. This CDR3 comprises 15 residues. This CDR3 is CASSSEGGPNTEAFF. The DNA of the CDR3 is TGTGCCAGCAGCTCGGAGGGAGGTCCGAACACTGAAGCTTTCTTT.

This clonotype was picked up many times. This sequence joins TRBV20-1 and TRBJ2-1; 10 nucleotides match TRBD2. Germline V gene sequence: CDR1 DFQATT, CDR2 SNEGSKA (reference sequence). J was trimmed by 9 bases and V by 3 bases; bases with no gene match: 17. The CDR3 sequence is 17 residues long. The chain's CDR3 is CSASAALGLAGGVEQFF. The CDR3 DNA reads as TGCAGTGCTAGTGCCGCCCTTGGATTAGCGGGAGGTGTTGAGCAGTTCTTC.

This clonotype was observed many times. V gene TRBV18 combines with J gene TRBJ2-3; the D is unclear. Germline-derived CDR1 and CDR2 are KGHSH and LQKENI. The CDR3 runs to 13 residues. The germline V and J ends were trimmed by 3 bases and 0 bases, with 4 bases remaining between them. The CDR3 DNA is TGTGCCAGCTCACCGCCTAGCACAGATACGCAGTATTTT. This codes for CASSPPSTDTQYF. The full variable domain, in which reference TRBV18 and TRBJ2-3 provide the parts outside the CDR3, is NAGVMQNPRHLVRRRGQEARLRCSPMKGHSHVYWYRQLPEEGLKFMVYLQKENIIDESGMPKERFSAEFPKEGPSILRIQQVVRGDSAAYFCASSPPSTDTQYFGPGTRLTVL.

Worth noting for this clonotype: This may be a read error, as it is one base from a much larger clone. This chain joins TRBV20-1 and TRBJ2-7; 7 positions agree with TRBD1. Germline V CDR1 and CDR2: DFQATT, SNEGSKA (reference sequence). The CDR3 is 15 amino acids. CDR3 DNA sequence: TGCAGTGCCCCCACTTCGACAGGGCGGTCCTACGAGCGGTACTTC. Translating it yields CSAPTSTGRSYERYF.

This clonotype was found a few times. CDR3 loop: CASSLDRGVFGYTF. DNA for the CDR3: TGTGCCAGCAGCTTGGACAGGGGGGTCTTTGGCTACACCTTC. This chain links TRBV7-9 with TRBJ1-2, with 10 bases matching TRBD1. The trim removed 3 bases at V and 7 bases at J, leaving 5 bases unmatched. In germline, CDR1 is SEHNR, CDR2 FQNEAQ (reference sequence). The CDR3 is made up of 14 amino acids.

The genes are TRBV7-2 and TRBJ1-3; 9 bases are a match to TRBD1. There are 14 residues in the CDR3. Germline CDR1 SGHTA, CDR2 FQGNSA. V shed 6 bases and J 7 bases; nucleotides not matched to a gene: 7. CDR3 bases: TGTGCCAGCAGTAGGGACAGGGAGGCCAACACCATATATTTT. Protein: CASSRDREANTIYF.

This clonotype was recorded many times. The chain joins TRBV28 to TRBJ2-1, with D unclear. V dropped 1 base and J dropped 7 bases, with 5 bases sitting between them. Germline assignment: CDR1 MDHEN and CDR2 SYDVKM. This CDR3 spans 12 amino acids. The chain's CDR3 is CASSLSPNEQFF. As DNA, the CDR3 is TGTGCCAGCAGTTTATCCCCGAATGAGCAGTTCTTC.

The rearrangement uses TRBV3-1 and TRBJ2-4; 11 bases agree with TRBD2. The J segment lost 7 bases and the V segment lost 0 bases, leaving 14 bases of the junction unmatched. This CDR3 has 19 amino acids. Germline loops: CDR1 LGHDT, CDR2 YNNKEL (reference sequence). The CDR3: CASSQDSLPGLADFNIQYF. DNA for the CDR3: TGTGCCAGCAGCCAAGATTCCCTCCCGGGACTAGCGGATTTTAACATTCAGTACTTC.

This sequence joins TRBV13 and TRBJ2-6, with D hard to call. The CDR3 spans 15 residues. CDR1 is PRHDT, CDR2 FYEKMQ, per germline (reference sequence). Trimming took off 5 bases at V and 0 bases at J, with 8 bases between the two ends. Written as DNA, the CDR3 is TGTGCCAGCAGCCAGACTGGCTCTGGGGCCAACGTCCTGACTTTC. It specifies CASSQTGSGANVLTF.

This clonotype was picked up many times. The chain recombines TRBV11-2 with TRBJ2-7; no reliable D call. Trimming took 4 bases from V and 7 from J, leaving 14 bases between them. This CDR3 region has 13 residues. Germline V CDR1 and CDR2: SGHAT, FQNNGV. In nucleotides, the CDR3 is TGTGCCAGCAGCTCTCAACGGACGGGTGAGCAGTACTTC. Translated: CASSSQRTGEQYF.

This clonotype came up a few times. The chain couples TRBV3-1 to TRBJ2-5, with a possible D match to TRBD2 (6 bases). The germline V gene encodes CDR1 LGHDT and CDR2 YNNKEL (reference sequence). V was trimmed by 4 bases and J by 1 base, leaving 10 bases between them. The CDR3 sequence is 14 residues long. The CDR3 loop is CASSPDYRQETQYF. The CDR3 nucleotides are TGTGCCAGCAGCCCGGACTACCGCCAAGAGACCCAGTACTTC.